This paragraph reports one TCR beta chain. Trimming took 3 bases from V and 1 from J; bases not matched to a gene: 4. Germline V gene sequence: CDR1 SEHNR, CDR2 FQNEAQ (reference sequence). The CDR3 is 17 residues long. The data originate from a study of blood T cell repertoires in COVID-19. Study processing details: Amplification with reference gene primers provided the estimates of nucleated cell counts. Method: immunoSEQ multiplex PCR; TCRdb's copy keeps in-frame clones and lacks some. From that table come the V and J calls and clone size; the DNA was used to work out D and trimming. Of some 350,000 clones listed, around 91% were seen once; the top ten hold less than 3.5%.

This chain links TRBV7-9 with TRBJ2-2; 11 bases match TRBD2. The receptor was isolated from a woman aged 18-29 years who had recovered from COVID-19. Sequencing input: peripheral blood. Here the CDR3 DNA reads TGTGCCAGCAGCTTTCCGACTAGCGGGGAGAACACCGGGGAGCTGTTTTTT. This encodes CASSFPTSGENTGELFF.